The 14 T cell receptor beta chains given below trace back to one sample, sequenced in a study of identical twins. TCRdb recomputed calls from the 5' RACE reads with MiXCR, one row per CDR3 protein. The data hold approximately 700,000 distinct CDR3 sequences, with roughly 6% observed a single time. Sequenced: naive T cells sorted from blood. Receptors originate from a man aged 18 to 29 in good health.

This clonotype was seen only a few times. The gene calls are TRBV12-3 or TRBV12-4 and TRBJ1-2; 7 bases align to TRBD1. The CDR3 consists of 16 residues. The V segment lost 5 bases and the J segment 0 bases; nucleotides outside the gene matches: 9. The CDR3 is CASSTPGQRANYGYTF. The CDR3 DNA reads TGTGCCAGCAGTACCCCGGGACAGAGAGCTAACTATGGCTACACCTTC.

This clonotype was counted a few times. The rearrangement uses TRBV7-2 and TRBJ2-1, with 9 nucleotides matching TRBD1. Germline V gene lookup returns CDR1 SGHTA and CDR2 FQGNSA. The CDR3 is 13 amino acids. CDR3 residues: CATGTGTINEQFF. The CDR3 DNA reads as TGTGCAACCGGGACAGGGACTATCAATGAGCAGTTCTTC.

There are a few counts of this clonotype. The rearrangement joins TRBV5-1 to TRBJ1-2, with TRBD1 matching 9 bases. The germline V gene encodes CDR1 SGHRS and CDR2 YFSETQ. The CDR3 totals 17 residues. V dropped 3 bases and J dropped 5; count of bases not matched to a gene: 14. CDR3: CASSSSPDRGFKYGYTF. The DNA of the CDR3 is TGCGCCAGCAGCTCCTCCCCGGACAGGGGATTTAAATATGGCTACACCTTC.

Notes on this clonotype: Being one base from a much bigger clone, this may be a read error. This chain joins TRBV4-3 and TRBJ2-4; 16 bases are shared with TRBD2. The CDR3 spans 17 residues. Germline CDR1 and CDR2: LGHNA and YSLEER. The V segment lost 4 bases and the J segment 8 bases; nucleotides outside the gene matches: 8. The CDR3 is CASSRDIGTSGRDIQYF. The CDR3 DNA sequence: TGCGCCAGCAGCCGAGATATCGGGACTAGCGGGAGGGACATTCAGTACTTC.

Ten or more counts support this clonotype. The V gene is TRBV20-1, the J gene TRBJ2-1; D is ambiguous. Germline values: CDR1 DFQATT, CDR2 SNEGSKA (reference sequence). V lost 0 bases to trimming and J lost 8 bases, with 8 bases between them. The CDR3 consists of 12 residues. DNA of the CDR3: TGCAGTGCTAGAGAGACAAACTATGAGCAGTTCTTC. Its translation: CSARETNYEQFF.

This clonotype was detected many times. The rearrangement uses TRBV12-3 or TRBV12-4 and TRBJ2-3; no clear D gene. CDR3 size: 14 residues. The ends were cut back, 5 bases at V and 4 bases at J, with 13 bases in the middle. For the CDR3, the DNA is TGTGCCAGCAGTCCCCCACAAGAGCCAGATACGCAGTATTTT. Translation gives CASSPPQEPDTQYF.

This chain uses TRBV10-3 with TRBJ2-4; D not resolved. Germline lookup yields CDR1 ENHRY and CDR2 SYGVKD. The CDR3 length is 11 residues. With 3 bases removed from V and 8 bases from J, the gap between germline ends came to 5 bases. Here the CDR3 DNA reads TGTGCCATCAGTGATAGAGACATTCAGTACTTC. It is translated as CAISDRDIQYF.

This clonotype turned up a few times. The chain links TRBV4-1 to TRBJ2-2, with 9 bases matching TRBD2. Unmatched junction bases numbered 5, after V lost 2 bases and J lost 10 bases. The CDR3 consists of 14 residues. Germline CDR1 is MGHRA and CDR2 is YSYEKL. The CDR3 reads CASSQLGLALELFF. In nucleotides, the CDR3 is TGCGCCAGCAGCCAATTGGGACTAGCATTGGAGCTGTTTTTT.

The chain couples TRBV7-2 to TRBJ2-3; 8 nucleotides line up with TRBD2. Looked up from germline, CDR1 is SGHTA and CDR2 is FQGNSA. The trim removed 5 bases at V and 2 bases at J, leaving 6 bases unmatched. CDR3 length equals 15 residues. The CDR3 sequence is CASSDGTRNTDTQYF. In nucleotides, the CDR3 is TGTGCCAGCAGCGACGGGACTAGGAACACAGATACGCAGTATTTT.

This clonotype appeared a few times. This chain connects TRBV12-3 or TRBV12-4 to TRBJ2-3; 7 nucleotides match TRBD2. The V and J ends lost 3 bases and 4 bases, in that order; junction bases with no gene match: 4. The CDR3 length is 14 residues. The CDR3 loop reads CASSFGGGPDTQYF. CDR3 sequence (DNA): TGTGCCAGCAGTTTTGGCGGGGGACCAGATACGCAGTATTTT.

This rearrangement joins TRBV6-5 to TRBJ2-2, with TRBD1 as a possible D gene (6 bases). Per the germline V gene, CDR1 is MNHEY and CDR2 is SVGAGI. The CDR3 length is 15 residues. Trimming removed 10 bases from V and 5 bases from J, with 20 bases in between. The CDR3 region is CATTHLGARTGELFF. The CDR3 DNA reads TGTGCCACCACTCACTTGGGGGCCAGAACCGGGGAGCTGTTTTTT.

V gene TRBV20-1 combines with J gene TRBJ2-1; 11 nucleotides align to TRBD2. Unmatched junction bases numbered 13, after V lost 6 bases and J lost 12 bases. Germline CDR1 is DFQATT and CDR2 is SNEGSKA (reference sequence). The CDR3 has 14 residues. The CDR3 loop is CSAPLAGVTVLQFF. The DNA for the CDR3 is TGCAGTGCCCCACTAGCGGGAGTTACGGTACTGCAGTTCTTC.

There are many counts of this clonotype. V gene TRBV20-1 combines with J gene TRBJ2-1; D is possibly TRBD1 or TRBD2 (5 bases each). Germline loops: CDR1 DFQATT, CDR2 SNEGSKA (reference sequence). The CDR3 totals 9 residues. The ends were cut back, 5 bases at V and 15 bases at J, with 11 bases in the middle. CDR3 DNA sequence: TGCAGTGCTGGGGACGGTCCGTTCTTC. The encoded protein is CSAGDGPFF.

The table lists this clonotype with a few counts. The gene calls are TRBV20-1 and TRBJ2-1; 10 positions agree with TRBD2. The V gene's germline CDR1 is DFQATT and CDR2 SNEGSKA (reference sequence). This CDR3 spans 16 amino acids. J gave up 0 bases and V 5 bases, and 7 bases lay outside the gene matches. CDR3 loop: CSAWTSGGISYNEQFF. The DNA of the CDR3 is TGCAGTGCTTGGACTAGCGGAGGGATCTCCTACAATGAGCAGTTCTTC.